This TCR beta chain comes out of a study of blood T cell repertoires in COVID-19. As for the study in general: Collection of acute and convalescent COVID-19 samples took place in the United States, Italy and Spain.

Using immunoSEQ multiplex PCR, the repertoire was profiled, and TCRdb retains in-frame clones only, with some absent. The data hold 120,000 to 150,000 clones, with 80% to 90% observed a single time. The CDR3 consists of 12 residues. Per the germline V gene, CDR1 is ENHRY and CDR2 is SYGVKD. The V end was cut by 8 bases, the J end by 8 bases, with 13 bases between. The clonotype comes from a man between 18 and 35 years old with COVID-19, enrolled during active disease. This chain joins TRBV10-3 and TRBJ2-1; maybe TRBD2 (6 bases). The sequenced material came from peripheral blood. The CDR3 sequence is CAIDGSGDEQFF. CDR3 nucleotide sequence: TGTGCCATCGACGGGAGCGGTGATGAGCAGTTCTTC.